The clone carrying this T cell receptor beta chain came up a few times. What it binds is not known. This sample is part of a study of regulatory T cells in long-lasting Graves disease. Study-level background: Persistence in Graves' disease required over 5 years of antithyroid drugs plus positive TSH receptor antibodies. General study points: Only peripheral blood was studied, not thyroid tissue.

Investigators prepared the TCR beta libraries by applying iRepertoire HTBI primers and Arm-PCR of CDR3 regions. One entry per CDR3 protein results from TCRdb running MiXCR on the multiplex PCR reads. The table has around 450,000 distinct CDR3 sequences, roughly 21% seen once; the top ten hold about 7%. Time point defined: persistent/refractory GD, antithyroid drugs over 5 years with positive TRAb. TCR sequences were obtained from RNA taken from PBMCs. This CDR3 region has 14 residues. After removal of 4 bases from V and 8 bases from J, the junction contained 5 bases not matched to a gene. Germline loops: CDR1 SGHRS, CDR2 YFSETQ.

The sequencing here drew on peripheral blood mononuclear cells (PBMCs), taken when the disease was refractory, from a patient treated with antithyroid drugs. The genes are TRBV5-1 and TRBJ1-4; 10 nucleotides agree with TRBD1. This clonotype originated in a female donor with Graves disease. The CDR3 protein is CASSQGQGTEKLFF. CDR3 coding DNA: TGCGCCAGCAGCCAGGGACAGGGGACGGAAAAACTGTTTTTT.